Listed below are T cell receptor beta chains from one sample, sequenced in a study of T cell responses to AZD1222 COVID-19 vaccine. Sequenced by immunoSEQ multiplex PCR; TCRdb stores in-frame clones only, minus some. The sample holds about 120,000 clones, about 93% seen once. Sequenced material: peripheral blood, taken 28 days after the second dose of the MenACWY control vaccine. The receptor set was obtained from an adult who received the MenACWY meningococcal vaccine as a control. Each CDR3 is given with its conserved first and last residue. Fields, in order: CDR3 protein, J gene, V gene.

CDR3: CAISEGTWDYNEQFF
J: TRBJ2-1
V: TRBV10-3

CDR3: CASSTRPGLAGDHNEQFF
J: TRBJ2-1
V: TRBV18

CDR3: CATSDFIPGRQGNYGYTF
J: TRBJ1-2
V: TRBV24-1

CDR3: CASSPSEGTINYGYTF
J: TRBJ1-2
V: TRBV27

CDR3: CASSRTGGRANEKLFF
J: TRBJ1-4
V: TRBV7-8

CDR3: CASSQVQTTGYTF
J: TRBJ1-2
V: TRBV14

CDR3: CASRGFVGGPYEQYF
J: TRBJ2-7
V: TRBV6-6

CDR3: CASSPQGAPGELFF
J: TRBJ2-2
V: TRBV19

CDR3: CATRVGGGYNSPLHF
J: TRBJ1-6
V: TRBV28

CDR3: CASGFYGAIEQFF
J: TRBJ2-1
V: TRBV12-5

CDR3: CASRTSGQGYGYTF
J: TRBJ1-2
V: TRBV2

CDR3: CASSGRDANTEAFF
J: TRBJ1-1
V: TRBV5-1

CDR3: CASSQAPPGEAGELFF
J: TRBJ2-2
V: TRBV4-3

CDR3: CASSQDSSYNEQFF
J: TRBJ2-1
V: TRBV3-1/TRBV3-2

CDR3: CASSGPSGPYEQYF
J: TRBJ2-7
V: TRBV9

CDR3: CAISEPPGAHTEAFF
J: TRBJ1-1
V: TRBV10-3

CDR3: CASSLPRRSDQPQHF
J: TRBJ1-5
V: TRBV28

CDR3: CASIQTGFGNTIYF
J: TRBJ1-3
V: TRBV6-5

CDR3: CASSLRTGGTHNEQFF
J: TRBJ2-1
V: TRBV19

CDR3: CASGQSYREKLFF
J: TRBJ1-4
V: TRBV11-2

CDR3: CASSSTPSNEKLFF
J: TRBJ1-4
V: TRBV7-9

CDR3: CASRDGLRNEQFF
J: TRBJ2-1
V: TRBV3-1/TRBV3-2

CDR3: CASKPPTGALAKNIQYF
J: TRBJ2-4
V: TRBV2

CDR3: CASNPTGRNTEAFF
J: TRBJ1-1
V: TRBV19

CDR3: CASSLAGTAYEQYF
J: TRBJ2-7
V: TRBV27

CDR3: CASSFSGSAEAFF
J: TRBJ1-1
V: TRBV11-2

CDR3: CASSARTSGQNYEQYF
J: TRBJ2-7
V: TRBV27

CDR3: CAWSVRPGADNEQFF
J: TRBJ2-1
V: TRBV30

CDR3: CASHSGHYNSPLHF
J: TRBJ1-6
V: TRBV6-5

CDR3: CASGLEGRGELFF
J: TRBJ2-2
V: TRBV12-5

CDR3: CASSQDSRTGLENEQFF
J: TRBJ2-1
V: TRBV3-1/TRBV3-2

CDR3: CASSLGQGITDTQYF
J: TRBJ2-3
V: TRBV5-1

CDR3: CASSPEGTAALYGYTF
J: TRBJ1-2
V: TRBV9

CDR3: CASSYRVGGQDIQYF
J: TRBJ2-4
V: TRBV6-5

CDR3: CASSFLGAEAFF
J: TRBJ1-1
V: TRBV27

CDR3: CASTGGEYEQYF
J: TRBJ2-7
V: TRBV12-3/TRBV12-4

CDR3: CASSASVTANTEAFF
J: TRBJ1-1
V: TRBV7-6

CDR3: CASSFRSQGEAQPQHF
J: TRBJ1-5
V: TRBV6-5

CDR3: CASSSGGFSGYTF
J: TRBJ1-2
V: TRBV12-3/TRBV12-4

CDR3: CAISWDSSGEKLFF
J: TRBJ1-4
V: TRBV10-3

CDR3: CASSVAPGGVYGYTF
J: TRBJ1-2
V: TRBV9

CDR3: CASSFRAAGRTDTQYF
J: TRBJ2-3
V: TRBV11-2

CDR3: CASSPYPESSGANVLTF
J: TRBJ2-6
V: TRBV18

CDR3: CASGERDGNEQFF
J: TRBJ2-1
V: TRBV7-2

CDR3: CASSRTGTNQPQHF
J: TRBJ1-5
V: TRBV7-8